This T cell receptor (beta chain) was found in a study of T cells after yellow fever vaccination (dated by TCRdb to about 2019). About the full investigation: The SMART-Seq v4 Ultra Low Input RNA kit was used to prepare libraries from fractions with low cell numbers. To follow T-cell clones before and after both primary and booster YFV17D yellow fever vaccination, bulk TCR alpha and beta repertoires underwent longitudinal sequencing. Bulk PBMC replicates and cell subsets were isolated from blood drawn at multiple timepoints before and after both primary and secondary immunization. Two healthy male donors, one aged 18 to 30 and one aged 30 to 40 years, made up the cohort. Findings and caveats that apply to the study as a whole: The study included only two donors, which limits how far the findings can be generalized. The secondary T-cell response was found to be weaker but faster than the primary response, with a peak reached on day 5 rather than on day 15. Most clones expanded after primary vaccination were re-detected after the booster (almost 98% of CD4 and around 88% of CD8), suggesting broad memory maintenance. Because abundant contaminating clonotypes from the bulk population could be contained in FACS-sorted repertoires, computational filtering was required. A small share of clonotypes occurred in both CD4 and CD8 compartments, likely arising from convergent recombination.

Concerning this clonotype: The clone's antigen remains unknown. Per-base quality was not reported, and no clone a single base away is much larger than it.

Per the germline V gene (reference sequence), LNHDA is the CDR1 and SQIVND is the CDR2. The CDR3 contains 13 residues, cysteine and phenylalanine counted. The DNA shown is the 39-base CDR3, in frame from base 1. V sheds 8 bases and J sheds 3 bases, leaving 11 bases between their ends. TCR cDNA was synthesized by 5'RACE template switching, which introduced a universal primer site and unique molecular identifiers. cDNA synthesis was primed from both the TCR alpha and TCR beta constant segments. Library amplification involved two PCR steps, and the second step added sample barcodes and sequencing adapters. Libraries were sequenced on Illumina HiSeq 2500 (2x100 bp) or NovaSeq (2x150 bp). The published analysis was carried out like this. Demultiplexing of reads and collapsing into UMI consensus sequences were performed with MIGEC, and V(D)J alignment was carried out with MiXCR. Using edgeR on replicate PBMC samples, clonotypes were called vaccine-responding if FDR was below 0.01 and the log2 fold change was above 5 up to day 15. Each bulk clonotype was labeled CD4 or CD8 based on which sequenced repertoire, CD4 or CD8, contained the clonotype at higher abundance. Clones were called with MiXCR by TCRdb after fastp trimmed the public reads at Q25, and only in-frame beta chains were retained. Every distinct CDR3 protein forms one entry, paired with its most common genes and DNA. It is TCRdb's table, rather than the study itself, that gives the V and J calls and clone size. Within this sample are 450,000 to 550,000 distinct CDR3 sequences, with 21% of them counted one time only. About 15% of the sample is taken by the ten largest.

Interpreted using the paper, the treatment or condition label stands for: live attenuated yellow fever vaccine strain. At each blood-draw timepoint, two biological replicates of bulk PBMCs were obtained. PBMCs were isolated from peripheral blood using a standard Ficoll-Paque protocol. TriZol was used to extract RNA from bulk PBMCs, from CD4 and CD8 fractions, and from dextramer-positive and dextramer-negative fractions. The V and J genes are TRBV19 and TRBJ2-1; there is no confident call for the D gene. Source: PBMCs, taken approximately 22 days after the first yellow fever vaccination. The receptor comes from a man aged 18 to 29 who received the YFV17D yellow fever vaccine. The DNA is as follows: TGTGCCAGTGCAGGTTCGCTCTACAATGAGCAGTTCTTC. It codes for CASAGSLYNEQFF. Beyond the CDR3, the reference TRBV19 and TRBJ2-1 genes provide the residues; the full variable domain reads: DGGITQSPKYLFRKEGQNVTLSCEQNLNHDAMYWYRQDPGQGLRLIYYSQIVNDFQKGDIAEGYSVSREKKESFPLTVTSAQKNPTAFYLCASAGSLYNEQFFGPGTRLTVL.